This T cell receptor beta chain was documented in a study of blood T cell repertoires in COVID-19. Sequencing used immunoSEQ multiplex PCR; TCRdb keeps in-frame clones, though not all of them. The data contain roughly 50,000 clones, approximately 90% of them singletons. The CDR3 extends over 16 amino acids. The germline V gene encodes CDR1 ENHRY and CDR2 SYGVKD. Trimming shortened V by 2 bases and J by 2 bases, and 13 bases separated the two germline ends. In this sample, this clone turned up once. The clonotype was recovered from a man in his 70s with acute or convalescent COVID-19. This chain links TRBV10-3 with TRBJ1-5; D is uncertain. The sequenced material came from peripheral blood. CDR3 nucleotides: TGTGCCATCAGTGAGGCAGATTTTTACGGCAATCAGCCCCAGCATTTT. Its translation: CAISEADFYGNQPQHF.